This T cell receptor (beta chain) was identified in a study of shared clonotypes between healthy human individuals. CDR3 length: 13 residues. V was trimmed by 1 base and J by 8 bases, leaving 11 bases between them. The V gene's germline CDR1 is SGHVS and CDR2 FQNEAQ. Here immunoSEQ multiplex PCR was the method, and the copy in TCRdb shows in-frame clones only, minus some. Among about 2.2 million clones, 93% were seen once, and the ten largest hold under 2%. It was CD45RO-negative cells, positively selected for CCR7, that made up naive CD8 cells, with terminally differentiated effector memory CD45RA+ cells excluded. Study-wide points: How much donors shared clonotypes was expected to be affected by sequencing depth. Rarefaction gave evidence that sorted-subset sequencing remained incomplete despite large depth.

As to this clone: Antigen: not known.

Sample: naive CD8+ T cells from PBMCs. The chain uses TRBV7-8 and TRBJ1-1, with D uncertain. This receptor was identified in a man aged 18 to 29 in good health. Some clones in this sample may be carry-over from other donors' samples. In nucleotides, the CDR3 is TGTGCCAGCAGCTTAGGTTCCGGTCCCGAAGCTTTCTTT. As protein: CASSLGSGPEAFF.